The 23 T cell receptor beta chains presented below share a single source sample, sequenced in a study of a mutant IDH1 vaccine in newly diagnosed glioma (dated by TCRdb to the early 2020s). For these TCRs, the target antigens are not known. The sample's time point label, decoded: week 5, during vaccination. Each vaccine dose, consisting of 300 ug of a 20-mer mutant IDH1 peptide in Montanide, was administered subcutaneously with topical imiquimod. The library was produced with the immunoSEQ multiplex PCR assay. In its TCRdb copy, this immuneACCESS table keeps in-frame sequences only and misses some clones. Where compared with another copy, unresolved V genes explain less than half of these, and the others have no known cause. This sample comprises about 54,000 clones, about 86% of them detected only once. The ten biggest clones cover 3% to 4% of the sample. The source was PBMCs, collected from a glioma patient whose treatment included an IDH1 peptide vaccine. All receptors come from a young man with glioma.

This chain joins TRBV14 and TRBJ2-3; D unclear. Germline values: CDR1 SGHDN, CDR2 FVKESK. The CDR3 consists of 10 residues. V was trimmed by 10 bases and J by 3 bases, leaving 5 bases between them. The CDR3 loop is CATQTDTQYF. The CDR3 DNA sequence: TGTGCCACACAAACAGATACGCAGTATTTT.

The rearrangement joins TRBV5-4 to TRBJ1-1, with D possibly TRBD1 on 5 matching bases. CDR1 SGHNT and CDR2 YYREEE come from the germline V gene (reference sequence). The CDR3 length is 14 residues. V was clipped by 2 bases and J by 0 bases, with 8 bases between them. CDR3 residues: CASSFLTVNTEAFF. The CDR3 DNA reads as TGTGCCAGCAGCTTCTTGACAGTGAACACTGAAGCTTTCTTT. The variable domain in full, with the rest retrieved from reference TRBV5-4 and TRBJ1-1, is ETGVTQSPTHLIKTRGQQVTLRCSSQSGHNTVSWYQQALGQGPQFIFQYYREEENGRGNFPPRFSGLQFPNYSSELNVNALELDDSALYLCASSFLTVNTEAFFGQGTRLTVV.

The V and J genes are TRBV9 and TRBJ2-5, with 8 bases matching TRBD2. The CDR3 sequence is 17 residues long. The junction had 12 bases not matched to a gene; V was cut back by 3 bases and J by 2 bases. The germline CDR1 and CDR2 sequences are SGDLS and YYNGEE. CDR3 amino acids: CASSGPGGGAGQETQYF. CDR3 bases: TGTGCCAGCAGCGGACCGGGGGGGGGCGCCGGTCAAGAGACCCAGTACTTC.

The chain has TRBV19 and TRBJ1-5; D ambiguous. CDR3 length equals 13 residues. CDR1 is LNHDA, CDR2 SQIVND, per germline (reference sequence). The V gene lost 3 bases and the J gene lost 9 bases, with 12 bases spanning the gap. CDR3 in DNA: TGTGCCAGTAGTATGTGGGGATGGGGGCCCCAGCATTTT. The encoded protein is CASSMWGWGPQHF.

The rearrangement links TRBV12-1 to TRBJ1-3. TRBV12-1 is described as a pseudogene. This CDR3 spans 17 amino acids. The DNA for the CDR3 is TGTGCCAGCCGACTGATCCTTTGCCCCAGCTCTGGAAACACCATATATTTT. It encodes CASRLILCPSSGNTIYF.

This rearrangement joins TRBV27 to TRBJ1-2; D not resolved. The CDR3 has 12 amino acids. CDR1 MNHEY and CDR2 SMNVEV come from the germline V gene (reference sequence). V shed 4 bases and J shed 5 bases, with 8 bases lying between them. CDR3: CASSSIGYGYTF. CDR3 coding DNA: TGTGCCAGCAGTTCAATAGGGTATGGCTACACCTTC.

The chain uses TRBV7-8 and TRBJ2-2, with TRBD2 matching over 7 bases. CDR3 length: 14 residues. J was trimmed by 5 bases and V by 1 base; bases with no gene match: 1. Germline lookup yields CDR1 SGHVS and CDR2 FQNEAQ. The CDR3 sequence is CASSLVLATGELFF. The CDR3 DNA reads TGTGCCAGCAGCTTAGTACTAGCGACCGGGGAGCTGTTTTTT.

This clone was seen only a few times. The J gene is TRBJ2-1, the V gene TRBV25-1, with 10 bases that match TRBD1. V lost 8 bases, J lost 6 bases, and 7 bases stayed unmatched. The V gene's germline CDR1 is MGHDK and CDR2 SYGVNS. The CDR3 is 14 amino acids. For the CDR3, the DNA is TGTGCCAGCGCACCGGGACAGGGGTTCAATGAGCAGTTCTTC. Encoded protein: CASAPGQGFNEQFF.

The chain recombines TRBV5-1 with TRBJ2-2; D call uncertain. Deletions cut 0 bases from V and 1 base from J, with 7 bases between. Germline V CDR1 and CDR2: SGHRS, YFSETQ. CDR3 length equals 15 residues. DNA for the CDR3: TGCGCCAGCAGCTTGGTCGCCGGGAACACCGGGGAGCTGTTTTTT. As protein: CASSLVAGNTGELFF.

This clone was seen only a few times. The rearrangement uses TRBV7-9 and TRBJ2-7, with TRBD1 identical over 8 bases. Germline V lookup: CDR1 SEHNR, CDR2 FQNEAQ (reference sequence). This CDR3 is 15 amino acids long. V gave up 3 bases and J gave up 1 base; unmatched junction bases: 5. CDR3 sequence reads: CASSFRDRFSYEQYF. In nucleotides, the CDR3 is TGTGCCAGCAGCTTCCGGGACAGGTTTTCCTACGAGCAGTACTTC. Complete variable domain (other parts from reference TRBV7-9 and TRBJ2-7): DTGVSQNPRHKITKRGQNVTFRCDPISEHNRLYWYRQTLGQGPEFLTYFQNEAQLEKSRLLSDRFSAERPKGSFSTLEIQRTEQGDSAMYLCASSFRDRFSYEQYFGPGTRLTVT.

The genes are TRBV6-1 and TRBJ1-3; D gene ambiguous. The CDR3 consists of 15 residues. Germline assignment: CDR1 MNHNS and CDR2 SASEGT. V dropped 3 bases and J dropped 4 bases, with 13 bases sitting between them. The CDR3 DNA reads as TGTGCCAGCAGTGATTATTCAGGTCGGGGAAACACCATATATTTT. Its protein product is CASSDYSGRGNTIYF.

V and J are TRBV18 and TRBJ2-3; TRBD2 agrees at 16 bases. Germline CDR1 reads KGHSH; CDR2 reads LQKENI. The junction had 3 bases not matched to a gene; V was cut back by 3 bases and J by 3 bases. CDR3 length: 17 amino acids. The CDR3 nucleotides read TGTGCCAGCTCACCCGGGACTAGCGGGGGGGCGACAGATACGCAGTATTTT. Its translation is CASSPGTSGGATDTQYF.

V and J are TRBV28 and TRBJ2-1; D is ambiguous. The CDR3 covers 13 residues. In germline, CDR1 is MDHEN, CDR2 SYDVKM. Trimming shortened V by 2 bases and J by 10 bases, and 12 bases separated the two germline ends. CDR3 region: CASSLLGTGEQFF. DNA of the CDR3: TGTGCCAGCAGTTTACTTGGAACTGGCGAGCAGTTCTTC.

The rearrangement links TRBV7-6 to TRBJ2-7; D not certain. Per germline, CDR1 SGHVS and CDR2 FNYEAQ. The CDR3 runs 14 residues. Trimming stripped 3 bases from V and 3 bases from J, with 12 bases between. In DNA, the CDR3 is TGTGCCAGCAGCTTGGAAGGTCCCCTCTACGAGCAGTACTTC. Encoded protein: CASSLEGPLYEQYF.

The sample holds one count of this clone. The CDR3 nucleotides are TGTGCCAGTAATCCCGTTGGGTCTGGAAACACCATATATTTT. Its translation: CASNPVGSGNTIYF. This chain joins TRBV19 and TRBJ1-3, with D uncertain. From germline, CDR1 is LNHDA and CDR2 SQIVND (reference sequence). V shed 7 bases and J shed 1 base, with 11 bases lying between them. The CDR3 spans 14 residues.

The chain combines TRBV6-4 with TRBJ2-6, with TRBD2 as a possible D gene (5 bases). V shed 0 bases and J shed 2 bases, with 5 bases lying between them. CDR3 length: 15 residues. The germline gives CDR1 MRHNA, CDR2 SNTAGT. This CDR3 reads CASSDSLAGANVLTF. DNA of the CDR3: TGTGCCAGCAGTGACTCACTAGCTGGGGCCAACGTCCTGACTTTC.

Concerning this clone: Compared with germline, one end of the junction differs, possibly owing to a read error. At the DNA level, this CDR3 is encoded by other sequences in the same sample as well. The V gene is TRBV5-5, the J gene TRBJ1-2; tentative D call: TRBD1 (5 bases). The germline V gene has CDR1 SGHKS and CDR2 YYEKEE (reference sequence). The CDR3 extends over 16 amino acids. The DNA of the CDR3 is TGTGCCAGCAGCCTTCGCAGGGAACAAGCTAACTATGGCTACACCTTT. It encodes CASSLRREQANYGYTF.

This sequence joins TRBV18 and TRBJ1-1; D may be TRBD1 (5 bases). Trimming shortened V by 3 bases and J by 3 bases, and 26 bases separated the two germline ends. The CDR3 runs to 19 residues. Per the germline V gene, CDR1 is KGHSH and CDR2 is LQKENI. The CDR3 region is CASSPLTGPGWMGDTEAFF. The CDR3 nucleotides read TGTGCCAGCTCACCTCTTACGGGACCGGGGTGGATGGGGGACACTGAAGCTTTCTTT.

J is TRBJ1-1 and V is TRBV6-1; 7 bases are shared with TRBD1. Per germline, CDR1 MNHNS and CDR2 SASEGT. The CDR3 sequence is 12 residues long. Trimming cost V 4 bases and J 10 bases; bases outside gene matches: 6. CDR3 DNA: TGTGCCAGCAGTGCAGACAGGGTGGTAGCTTTCTTT. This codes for CASSADRVVAFF.

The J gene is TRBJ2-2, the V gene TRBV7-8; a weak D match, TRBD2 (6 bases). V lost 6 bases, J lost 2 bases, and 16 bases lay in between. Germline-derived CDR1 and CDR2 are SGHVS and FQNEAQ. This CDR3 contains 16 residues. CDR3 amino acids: CASRPVGGVNTGELFF. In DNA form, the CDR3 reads TGTGCCAGCAGACCCGTCGGGGGTGTAAACACCGGGGAGCTGTTTTTT.

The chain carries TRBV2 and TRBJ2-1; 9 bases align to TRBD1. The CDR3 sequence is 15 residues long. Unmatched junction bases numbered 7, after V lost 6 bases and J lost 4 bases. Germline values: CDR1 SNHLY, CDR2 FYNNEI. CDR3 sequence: CASSRRDRVYNEQFF. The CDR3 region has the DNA TGTGCCAGCAGCCGACGGGACAGGGTTTACAATGAGCAGTTCTTC.

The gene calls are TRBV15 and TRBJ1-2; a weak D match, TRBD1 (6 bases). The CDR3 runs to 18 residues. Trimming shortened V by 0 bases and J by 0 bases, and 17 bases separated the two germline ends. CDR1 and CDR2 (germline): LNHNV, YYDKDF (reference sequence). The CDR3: CATSRDNTEGEPNYGYTF. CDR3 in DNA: TGTGCCACCAGCAGAGATAATACCGAGGGGGAGCCTAACTATGGCTACACCTTC.

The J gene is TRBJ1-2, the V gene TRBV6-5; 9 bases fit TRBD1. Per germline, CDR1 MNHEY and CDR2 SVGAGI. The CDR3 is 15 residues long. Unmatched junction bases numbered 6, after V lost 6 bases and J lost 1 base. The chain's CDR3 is CASRAGTGRNYGYTF. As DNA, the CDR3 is TGTGCCAGCAGGGCTGGGACAGGGCGTAACTATGGCTACACCTTC.